This T cell receptor beta chain was captured by sequencing in a study of vaccination effects on CD4 cells after COVID-19 (dated by TCRdb to between 2021 and 2022). Describing the broader study: Each participant got two doses of an mRNA SARS-CoV-2 vaccine, either BNT162b2 or mRNA-1273. A total of more than 8 COVID-19 convalescent patients and a handful of SARS-CoV-2-naive healthy vaccine recipients were included in the full study. Cultures from other donors in the study were sequenced using the Oncomine TCR Beta short-read assay on an Illumina iSeq 100. SARS-CoV-2 spike-specific CD4+ TCR repertoires from before and after mRNA vaccination were compared in COVID-19 convalescent patients and in infection-naive vaccine recipients. Overall results and qualifications from the work: Only a small number of convalescent patients were included, and no early post-infection timepoints were available, which limited the study. At late post-vaccination timepoints, both infection-induced and vaccine-induced clones showed marked clonal contraction, consistent with waning T cell responses. Among healthy vaccine recipients, nearly all vaccine-induced clones were SARS-CoV-2 mono-reactive, and only 1 of 255 was cross-reactive with common cold coronaviruses.

Concerning this clone itself: This receptor's antigen is unknown. No per-base quality is available; no much larger clone lies one base away.

To identify antigen-specific CD4+ T cell clonotypes by their expansion, the ViraFEST assay first stimulated PBMC with viral peptide pools and then applied TCR sequencing. After more than 9 days of culture, CD4+ T cells were isolated with the EasySep CD4+ T cell isolation kit. Negative nucleocapsid antibody results before and after vaccination confirmed that the healthy vaccine recipients had no prior SARS-CoV-2 infection. Each well held roughly 2.2 million PBMC cultured in IMDM containing around 5.1% human AB serum, approximately 10 IU/ml IL-2 and gentamicin, along with roughly 10 ug/ml peptides. Half of the culture medium was replaced with fresh IL-2-containing medium on days 3 and 7. Unless noted otherwise, every peptide stimulation condition was cultured in triplicate wells. PBMC were separated from whole blood using Ficoll-Paque Plus gradient centrifugation and were then either cryopreserved at -140C or used fresh. Overlapping peptide pools spanned the spike proteins of SARS-CoV-2 and the common cold coronaviruses HCoV-NL63, HCoV-OC43 and HCoV-229E. The QIAamp micro DNA kit was used to extract genomic DNA from the cultured CD4+ T cells.

CDR1 and CDR2 were assigned from the germline V gene as MDHEN and SYDVKM. The CDR3 numbers 13 residues from cysteine through phenylalanine. The sequence is cut down to CDR3 DNA, 39 bases in frame from base 1. Trimming takes 2 bases from V and 6 bases from J, and the germline ends sit 8 bases apart. Library method: the immunoSEQ multiplex PCR assay. DNA from the cultured and isolated CD4+ T cells underwent TCR beta CDR3 sequencing. The original methods were these. Non-productive TCR sequences were removed and reads were trimmed to the CDR3 region, keeping CDR3s of at least 7 amino acids. The MANAFEST web app was used to identify antigen-specific clonotypes by comparing expansion in peptide wells with expansion in reference cultures. To count as positive, a clone had to show expansion at FDR<0.05 compared with the reference and with all other wells, an odds ratio above 5, and a frequency above 0.1% in two replicate wells. Clonotypes significantly expanded in SARS-CoV-2 spike wells and in at least one common cold coronavirus spike condition were defined as cross-reactive. Levenshtein distance calculated with the stringdist R package was used to assess CDR3 similarity, and unrooted trees were constructed with ape in R 3.6.1. TCRdb mirrors the immuneACCESS table, restricted to in-frame sequences. Some clones are absent from its copies; in checked studies, under half trace to an unresolved V gene, and the reason for the others is unknown. The DNA gave D and trimming, while V, J and clone size come from that table. The sample yields about 41,000 clones; 77% were counted once. Approximately 2.8% of the sample is taken by the ten largest.

The origin of this receptor is a human donor who received a COVID-19 vaccine. The sequence links TRBV28 to TRBJ1-5; no D gene is confidently identified. The source material was CD4+ T cells from PBMCs cultured with HCoV-NL63 spike peptides, sampled before COVID-19 vaccination. The cell subset or site label here, explained by the study, means: HCoV-NL63 spike overlapping peptide pool stimulation. The DNA sequence reads TGTGCCAGCAGTTTAACTCCGCCTCAGCCCCAGCATTTT. It translates to CASSLTPPQPQHF.